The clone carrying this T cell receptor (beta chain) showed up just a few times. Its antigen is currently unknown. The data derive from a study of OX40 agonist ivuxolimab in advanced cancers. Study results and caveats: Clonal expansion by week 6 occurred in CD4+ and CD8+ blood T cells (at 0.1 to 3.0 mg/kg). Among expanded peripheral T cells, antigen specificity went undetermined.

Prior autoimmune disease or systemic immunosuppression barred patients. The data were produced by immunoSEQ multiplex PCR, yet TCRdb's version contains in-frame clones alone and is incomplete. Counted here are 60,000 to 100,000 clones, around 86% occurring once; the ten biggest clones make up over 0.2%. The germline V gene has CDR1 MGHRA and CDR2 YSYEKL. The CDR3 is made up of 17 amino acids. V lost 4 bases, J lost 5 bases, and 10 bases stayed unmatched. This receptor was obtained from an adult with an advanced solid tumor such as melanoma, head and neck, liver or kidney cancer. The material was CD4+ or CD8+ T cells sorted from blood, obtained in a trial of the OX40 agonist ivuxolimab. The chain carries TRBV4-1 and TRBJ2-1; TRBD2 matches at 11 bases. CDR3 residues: CASSRGGLAAQHNEQFF. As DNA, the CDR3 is TGCGCCAGCAGCCGAGGGGGACTAGCGGCACAACACAATGAGCAGTTCTTC.